A single count supports the clone carrying this TCR beta chain. The record originates from a study of OX40 agonist ivuxolimab in advanced cancers. Looking at the study overall: At 65% to 90% male, the cohort had a mean age of about 60 years, ranging from roughly 20 to 85.

Per germline, CDR1 SGHTS and CDR2 YDEGEE. The ends were cut back, 4 bases at V and 4 bases at J, with 3 bases in the middle. This CDR3 spans 11 amino acids. Generated by immunoSEQ multiplex PCR, the TCRdb table keeps only in-frame clones and is missing some. The sample lists approximately 92,000 clones; less than 85% were seen once. The source was CD4+ or CD8+ T cells sorted from blood, collected in a trial of the OX40 agonist ivuxolimab. This chain uses TRBV5-8 with TRBJ2-1, with D uncertain. The origin of this receptor is an adult with an advanced solid tumor such as melanoma, head and neck, liver or kidney cancer. The CDR3: CASSEYNEQFF. DNA of the CDR3: TGTGCCAGCAGCGAGTACAATGAGCAGTTCTTC.